This T cell receptor beta chain is drawn from a study of T cells in Graves' hyperthyroidism and ophthalmopathy. Findings and limits, study-wide: Ophthalmopathy could be told apart from stable hyperthyroidism with a 13 V-J model.

Amplification yielded TCR beta CDR3 regions, with RNA transcripts as the source. The primer set for the first-round RT-PCR of the TCR CDR3 was HTBI. MiXCR was run by TCRdb on the multiplex PCR reads, yielding one entry per CDR3 protein. The profile shows about 290,000 distinct CDR3 sequences, 13% of them singletons. From germline, CDR1 is DFQATT and CDR2 SNEGSKA (reference sequence). The length of the CDR3 is 16 residues. J lost 6 bases, V lost 3 bases, and 11 bases had no gene match. This clonotype has a count of ten or more. Its antigen is not identified. Each patient was aged 18 to 65 and had newly diagnosed hyperthyroidism of under 2 months' duration.

This sequence originates from a woman in her 30s with Graves' hyperthyroidism that later progressed to Graves' ophthalmopathy. The rearrangement uses TRBV20-1 and TRBJ2-3; 11 positions agree with TRBD2. The specimen was blood. CDR3 sequence reads: CSASLIAGGGEDTQYF. The CDR3 DNA is TGCAGTGCTAGTCTTATAGCGGGAGGGGGGGAGGATACGCAGTATTTT.